One T cell receptor (beta chain) is described in this entry. Its antigen remains unidentified. Base qualities were left out, and no much larger clone turns up one base away. The method behind the library was the immunoSEQ multiplex PCR assay. RNA was extracted from all samples and reverse transcribed into cDNA, which served as template for TCR sequencing. SuperScript III was used for first-strand cDNA synthesis, primed with a 2:1 mix of oligo-dT and random hexamers. A synthetic immune receptor repertoire was used to gauge amplification bias, and whatever bias remained was removed computationally. The original methods were these. Raw reads were preprocessed for error removal, and CDR3 was defined according to IMGT conventions as running from the conserved cysteine to phenylalanine. Clonality was computed by normalizing Shannon entropy by log2 of the number of productive unique TCRs and subtracting the result from 1. Whether each scalp clone was CD4 or CD8 was inferred by checking scalp TCRbeta sequences against the CD4 and CD8 repertoires from sorted blood. Entries here come from immuneACCESS through TCRdb and include only in-frame sequences with V and J called. Some clones fail to appear in such tables; in the studies checked, an unresolved V gene covers under half of the shortfall, and the cause of the remainder is unknown. For V, J and clone size, that table is used; D and trimming come from the DNA. The sample data list some 120,000 clones, and around 50% of these were observed just once. Clones ranked in the top ten supply approximately 10% of the sample.

Lesional scalp punch biopsies and peripheral blood were obtained from alopecia areata patients. PBMCs were separated by density centrifugation and stained for CD3, CD4 and CD8, after which CD4+ and CD8+ T cells were sorted on a FACSAria. As part of a multicenter biomarker study, untreated alopecia areata patients were recruited. In 5 or 6 patients from the biomarker study, blood CD8+ T cells were sorted further into NKG2D-low and NKG2D-high fractions. CDR1 SGDLS and CDR2 YYNGEE are derived from the germline V gene. From its cysteine to its phenylalanine, the CDR3 spans 16 amino acids. CDR3 DNA is the only sequence kept; it has 48 bases, read in frame from the first base. V was cut back by 5 bases and J by 3 bases, leaving a gap of 15 bases between them. The sample comes from a study of CD8+ T cells in alopecia areata (dated by TCRdb to between 2018 and 2020). With regard to the full study: High-throughput TCRbeta sequencing was used to examine T cell clonal expansion in alopecia areata in both the C3H/HeJ mouse model and human patients. Human TCRbeta sequencing covered scalp tissue and sorted CD4+ and CD8+ peripheral blood T cells from patchy and totalis/universalis alopecia areata patients and healthy controls. Clonality in the scalp was compared among normal scalp (n=4), patchy alopecia areata scalp (n=8), and alopecia totalis/universalis scalp (n=8). RNA was extracted with the PAXgene miRNA kit for fixed scalp, the miRNeasy kit for PBMCs, and the RNeasy kit for mouse skin. immunoSEQ multiplex PCR using 35 Vbeta forward primers and 13 Jbeta reverse primers was used to amplify TCRbeta CDR3 regions. What the research found in general, with its limitations: Unlike mouse skin, which is dominated by gammadelta T cells, normal human skin has resident alphabeta T cells that are also sequenced, and this complicates analysis of the scalp TCR repertoire. Lesional scalp, especially in alopecia totalis/universalis, showed higher clonality and more expanded CD8+ clones than normal scalp, suggesting antigenic drive. TCR sequences shared between patients were less clear than in mice, possibly partly because of HLA diversity in the patient population.

The sequenced material came from NKG2D-low CD8+ T cells sorted from blood. The sample's cell subset or site label is to be understood as: sorted CD8+ NKG2D-low blood T cells. The TCR sequence derives from a human donor with alopecia areata. In this chain, TRBV9 is recombined with TRBJ1-6; no D gene can be assigned with confidence. CDR3 region: CASSLDPAGYNSPLHF. The DNA reads TGTGCCAGCAGTCTTGACCCGGCGGGCTATAATTCACCCCTCCACTTT.